The 17 T cell receptor beta chains below were found in one sample sequenced in a study of T cells in localized non-small cell lung cancer. The table came from immunoSEQ multiplex PCR; TCRdb's copy has only in-frame clones and leaves some out. This sample yields tens of thousands of clones, of which more than 85% are seen a single time; about 20% belongs to the top ten. The input for sequencing was peripheral blood, taken before any cancer treatment. The source of these receptors is a man aged 35 to 70 with stage I lung adenocarcinoma.

The rearrangement joins TRBV9 to TRBJ1-1, with TRBD1 identical over 8 bases. The CDR3 extends over 14 amino acids. V lost 4 bases, J lost 1 base, and 3 bases stayed unmatched. Per germline, CDR1 SGDLS and CDR2 YYNGEE. The CDR3 nucleotides read TGTGCCAGCAGCATTGGGACAGGGAACACTGAAGCTTTCTTT. It yields the protein CASSIGTGNTEAFF.

The V and J genes are TRBV7-9 and TRBJ2-7; D is unresolved. Germline V gene sequence: CDR1 SEHNR, CDR2 FQNEAQ (reference sequence). The length of the CDR3 is 13 residues. V was pared by 5 bases and J by 6 bases, with 14 bases between. The CDR3 DNA follows: TGTGCCAGCAGCCAAAGCTCCCTCGCCGAGCAGTACTTC. Its protein is CASSQSSLAEQYF. Based on the CDR3 plus reference TRBV7-9 and TRBJ2-7, the full variable domain is DTGVSQNPRHKITKRGQNVTFRCDPISEHNRLYWYRQTLGQGPEFLTYFQNEAQLEKSRLLSDRFSAERPKGSFSTLEIQRTEQGDSAMYLCASSQSSLAEQYFGPGTRLTVT.

The gene calls are TRBV19 and TRBJ2-7; possible D gene TRBD1, 6 bases. The CDR3 length is 14 residues. The V gene lost 7 bases and the J gene lost 2 bases, with 15 bases spanning the gap. Germline V gene sequence: CDR1 LNHDA, CDR2 SQIVND (reference sequence). The CDR3 region is CASKIRDNAYEQYF. The DNA for the CDR3 is TGTGCCAGTAAGATCCGGGACAATGCCTACGAGCAGTACTTC.

The chain has TRBV28 and TRBJ1-5; 9 nucleotides agree with TRBD1. The junction had 6 bases not matched to a gene; V was cut back by 6 bases and J by 3 bases. CDR1 and CDR2 (germline): MDHEN, SYDVKM. The CDR3 contains 15 residues. The CDR3, as DNA: TGTGCCAGCAGGTCGGGACAGGGACACAATCAGCCCCAGCATTTT. Its translation is CASRSGQGHNQPQHF.

This sequence joins TRBV27 and TRBJ1-1, with 7 bases identical to TRBD1. CDR3 length: 15 amino acids. V dropped 2 bases and J dropped 1; count of bases not matched to a gene: 4. Germline lookup yields CDR1 MNHEY and CDR2 SMNVEV (reference sequence). The CDR3 reads CASSLPQGPNTEAFF. The CDR3 nucleotides read TGTGCCAGCAGTTTACCACAGGGGCCGAACACTGAAGCTTTCTTT.

This chain links TRBV5-8 with TRBJ2-7; D possibly corresponds to TRBD1 (6 bases). The CDR3 is made up of 13 amino acids. Germline lookup yields CDR1 SGHTS and CDR2 YDEGEE. Trimming shortened V by 5 bases and J by 5 bases, and 14 bases separated the two germline ends. CDR3 protein: CASSPGTIHEQYF. The CDR3 region has the DNA TGTGCCAGCAGTCCTGGGACAATCCACGAGCAGTACTTC.

The chain uses TRBV4-2 and TRBJ1-4; 8 nucleotides align to TRBD1. The CDR3 runs 14 residues. Germline CDR1 is LGHNA and CDR2 is YNFKEQ. Germline trimming cut 2 bases from V and 8 bases from J; bases unmatched to any gene: 4. In nucleotides, the CDR3 is TGTGCCAGCAGCCAATCAGGGGGCGGCGAAAAACTGTTTTTT. Translating gives CASSQSGGGEKLFF.

CDR3 region: CASSYERVRGEQFF. For the CDR3, the DNA is TGTGCCAGCAGTTACGAAAGGGTCAGAGGTGAGCAGTTCTTC. The chain joins TRBV6-6 to TRBJ2-1, with D unclear. Germline CDR1 and CDR2: MNHNY and SVGAGI (reference sequence). Between the trimmed V and J ends, which lost 2 bases and 9 bases, there was a span of 14 bases. The CDR3 is made up of 14 amino acids.

The chain couples TRBV28 to TRBJ2-1, with TRBD2 identical over 7 bases. CDR3 length equals 13 residues. Germline V lookup: CDR1 MDHEN, CDR2 SYDVKM. The V gene end was trimmed by 6 bases and the J gene end by 8 bases; junction bases not matched to a gene: 7. CDR3 sequence: CASRGGSGHEQFF. CDR3 coding DNA: TGTGCCAGCAGAGGCGGGAGTGGGCATGAGCAGTTCTTC.

The chain joins TRBV27 to TRBJ2-7; D unclear. V dropped 5 bases and J dropped 2 bases, with 13 bases sitting between them. There are 14 residues in the CDR3. Germline V gives CDR1 MNHEY, CDR2 SMNVEV (reference sequence). The CDR3 DNA sequence: TGTGCCAGCAGTCCCATTGGCAATACCTACGAGCAGTACTTC. Translating it yields CASSPIGNTYEQYF.

The J gene is TRBJ2-2, the V gene TRBV6-4; 8 positions agree with TRBD2. The CDR3 has 15 amino acids. CDR1 and CDR2 (germline): MRHNA, SNTAGT. The J segment lost 9 bases and the V segment lost 2 bases, leaving 8 bases of the junction unmatched. CDR3 in DNA: TGTGCCAGCAGTGACGTAGCGGGAAGCCCCCGGGAGCTGTTTTTT. It yields the protein CASSDVAGSPRELFF.

The chain has TRBV7-2 and TRBJ2-1; D remains ambiguous. Germline assignment: CDR1 SGHTA and CDR2 FQGNSA. Trimming stripped 1 base from V and 5 bases from J, with 9 bases between. There are 14 residues in the CDR3. Here the CDR3 reads CASSLGQSNNEQFF. In nucleotides, the CDR3 is TGTGCCAGCAGCTTAGGGCAGTCAAACAATGAGCAGTTCTTC.

This chain connects TRBV28 to TRBJ2-2; 12 nucleotides match TRBD2. V shed 3 bases, J shed 1 base, and the junction held 3 bases outside the gene matches. The CDR3 consists of 17 residues. From germline, CDR1 is MDHEN and CDR2 SYDVKM. Written as DNA, the CDR3 is TGTGCCAGCAGTTTCCTAGCGGGAGGGTTGAACACCGGGGAGCTGTTTTTT. Residues: CASSFLAGGLNTGELFF.

This clone was found once. The V and J genes are TRBV28 and TRBJ2-3; D might be TRBD2 (6 bases). This CDR3 has 18 residues. Germline V lookup: CDR1 MDHEN, CDR2 SYDVKM. Trimming removed 2 bases from V and 0 bases from J, with 18 bases in between. The CDR3 here is CASSLGVTGVSSTDTQYF. CDR3 nucleotides: TGTGCCAGCAGTTTAGGTGTTACGGGAGTTTCGAGCACAGATACGCAGTATTTT.

The CDR3 DNA is TGTGCCAGCAGCTTAGGGATCGACGAGCAGTACTTC. Protein sequence: CASSLGIDEQYF. The chain has TRBV7-9 and TRBJ2-7; D unclear. Trimming left V 1 base short and J 5 bases short, with 6 bases between. The CDR3 spans 12 residues. The germline V gene encodes CDR1 SEHNR and CDR2 FQNEAQ (reference sequence).

This clone was seen just once. The chain couples TRBV30 to TRBJ1-1, with D perhaps matching TRBD1 (5 bases). V was shortened by 4 bases and J by 5 bases, with 23 bases between the two germline ends. The germline V gene has CDR1 GTSNPN and CDR2 SVGIG (reference sequence). This CDR3 is built from 16 residues. The CDR3 loop reads CAWNRKVEGGGTEAFF. In DNA, the CDR3 is TGTGCCTGGAACCGTAAGGTGGAGGGCGGGGGGACTGAAGCTTTCTTT. Based on the CDR3 plus reference TRBV30 and TRBJ1-1, the full variable domain is SQTIHQWPATLVQPVGSPLSLECTVEGTSNPNLYWYRQAAGRGLQLLFYSVGIGQISSEVPQNLSASRPQDRQFILSSKKLLLSDSGFYLCAWNRKVEGGGTEAFFGQGTRLTVV.

This clone was seen once. DNA of the CDR3: TGTGCCAGCTCACTCCTCCGAGGGAGTACCAAAAACATTCAGTACTTC. It codes for CASSLLRGSTKNIQYF. The chain has TRBV18 and TRBJ2-4, with D perhaps TRBD2 (5 bases). The germline gives CDR1 KGHSH, CDR2 LQKENI. Trimming cost V 4 bases and J 2 bases, with 15 bases left between them. CDR3 size: 16 residues.